One and the same sample provided the 11 T cell receptor beta chains below, sequenced in a study of regulatory T cells in long-lasting Graves disease. Time point of the sample: newly diagnosed GD, antithyroid drugs for less than 3 months. With RNA extracted from PBMCs as input, the TCR library was made. Building the TCR beta libraries relied on iRepertoire HTBI primers, and CDR3 regions underwent Arm-PCR. TCRdb reprocessed the multiplex PCR reads via MiXCR and lists one record per CDR3 protein. Here the sample spans 450,000 to 600,000 distinct CDR3 sequences, around 15% being singletons. Separately, the same data were catalogued under a study of T cells in Graves' hyperthyroidism and ophthalmopathy.

Sample: peripheral blood mononuclear cells (PBMCs), taken at new diagnosis, from a patient treated with antithyroid drugs. The receptors originated from a man aged 35-49 years with Graves disease.

This clonotype was seen ten or more times. Mismatch with germline at one junction end may stem from a read error. The chain recombines TRBV30 with TRBJ2-7; D may be TRBD1 (5 bases). The germline CDR1 and CDR2 sequences are GTSNPN and SVGIG (reference sequence). The CDR3 totals 15 residues. This CDR3 reads CARSGSGAASYEQYF. The CDR3 DNA reads TGTGCCAGGAGTGGTTCTGGGGCAGCCTCCTACGAGCAGTACTTC. The variable domain in full, with the rest retrieved from reference TRBV30 and TRBJ2-7, is SQTIHQWPATLVQPVGSPLSLECTVEGTSNPNLYWYRQAAGRGLQLLFYSVGIGQISSEVPQNLSASRPQDRQFILSSKKLLLSDSGFYLCARSGSGAASYEQYFGPGTRLTVT.

This clonotype was counted many times. The V call is TRBV4-1, the J call TRBJ2-3; D is tentatively TRBD1 or TRBD2 (5 bases each). The germline V and J ends were trimmed by 9 bases and 1 base, with 14 bases remaining between them. Germline CDR1 reads MGHRA; CDR2 reads YSYEKL. This CDR3 has 14 residues. The CDR3 DNA reads TGCGCCAGTTCGCGTGGGGGAGGCACAGATACGCAGTATTTT. Protein: CASSRGGGTDTQYF.

Many counts were recorded for this clonotype. This chain joins TRBV12-3 or TRBV12-4 and TRBJ2-7; no reliable D call. Trimming cost V 5 bases and J 3 bases, with 14 bases left between them. This CDR3 has 14 residues. CDR3 coding DNA: TGTGCCAGCAGTGAAGATACAGCTGGCTACGAGCAGTACTTC. Translating gives CASSEDTAGYEQYF.

This clonotype was counted only a few times. This chain uses TRBV7-9 with TRBJ2-2, with TRBD1 matching over 9 bases. The CDR3 runs 19 residues. CDR1 is SEHNR, CDR2 FQNEAQ, per germline (reference sequence). The J segment lost 0 bases and the V segment lost 4 bases, leaving 12 bases of the junction unmatched. DNA of the CDR3: TGTGCCAGCAGCTCCGGGACAGGGTTTCTCTTGGCGAACACCGGGGAGCTGTTTTTT. Amino acids: CASSSGTGFLLANTGELFF.

The sample holds many counts of this clonotype. The chain couples TRBV2 to TRBJ2-7, with D hard to call. The length of the CDR3 is 11 residues. The germline V gene has CDR1 SNHLY and CDR2 FYNNEI. V shed 4 bases and J shed 12 bases, with 13 bases lying between them. CDR3 sequence (DNA): TGTGCCAGCAGTGGGGTCTTTGGATGGTACTTC. This translates into CASSGVFGWYF.

The chain combines TRBV5-1 with TRBJ2-1, with D possibly TRBD1 on 5 matching bases. The V gene's germline CDR1 is SGHRS and CDR2 YFSETQ. Trimming took off 5 bases at V and 0 bases at J, with 12 bases between the two ends. The CDR3 consists of 15 residues. CDR3 region: CASRLQDSSYNEQFF. In DNA, the CDR3 is TGCGCCAGCAGGTTACAGGATAGCTCCTACAATGAGCAGTTCTTC.

V gene TRBV28 combines with J gene TRBJ2-2, with D unresolved. This CDR3 has 14 amino acids. V gave up 5 bases and J gave up 8 bases, with 15 bases separating them. Germline lookup yields CDR1 MDHEN and CDR2 SYDVKM. The CDR3 DNA reads TGTGCCAGCAGTCCCATCGACACCGAAGGGGAGCTGTTTTTT. Its translation is CASSPIDTEGELFF.

To note about this clonotype: Germline is not matched at one junction end, which may reflect a read error. The gene calls are TRBV6-2 or TRBV6-3 and TRBJ2-1; 7 bases are shared with TRBD1. CDR3 length: 15 residues. In germline, CDR1 is MNHEY, CDR2 SVGEGT. The CDR3 sequence: CASSPTGTAHNEEFF. The CDR3, as DNA: TGTGCCAGCAGCCCAACCGGGACAGCCCACAATGAGGAGTTCTTC.

This clonotype has just a few counts. The genes are TRBV29-1 and TRBJ2-2; either TRBD1 or TRBD2 may fit D (5 bases each). This CDR3 comprises 15 residues. Germline V lookup: CDR1 SQVTM, CDR2 ANQGSEA. V lost 4 bases, J lost 4 bases, and 16 bases lay in between. This CDR3 is CSVVVGTGSTGELFF. DNA for the CDR3: TGCAGCGTTGTAGTAGGGACGGGGAGCACCGGGGAGCTGTTTTTT.

This clonotype was found many times. The chain uses TRBV30 and TRBJ2-5; 10 nucleotides agree with TRBD2. V was pared by 0 bases and J by 5 bases, with 3 bases of the junction left unmatched. CDR3 length: 14 amino acids. The V gene's germline CDR1 is GTSNPN and CDR2 SVGIG (reference sequence). The CDR3: CAWSVLTSGETQYF. DNA of the CDR3: TGTGCCTGGAGTGTTTTGACTAGCGGGGAGACCCAGTACTTC.

This clonotype was recorded many times. The V call is TRBV2, the J call TRBJ1-2; 9 positions match TRBD1. V lost 5 bases and J lost 4; bases outside the gene matches: 14. The CDR3 is 17 residues long. Germline CDR1 is SNHLY and CDR2 is FYNNEI. The CDR3 reads CASSPIPRDRAPYGYTF. Here the CDR3 DNA reads TGTGCCAGCAGTCCTATACCCAGGGACAGGGCCCCCTATGGCTACACCTTC.